This TCR beta chain derives from a study of T cells in Graves' hyperthyroidism and ophthalmopathy. Study context: Before treatment of any kind, peripheral blood was taken at initial diagnosis.

RNA transcripts provided the source from which TCR beta CDR3 regions were amplified. The study used the HTBI primer set for a first-round RT-PCR of the TCR CDR3. TCRdb reprocessed the multiplex PCR reads via MiXCR and lists one record per CDR3 protein. The data show over 700,000 distinct CDR3 sequences, about 19% seen once. This clonotype turned up a few times. The CDR3 spans 14 residues. Trimming cost V 6 bases and J 9 bases; bases outside gene matches: 6. The sample, blood from the first hyperthyroidism diagnosis, precedes any ophthalmopathy symptoms. The PBMCs were sourced from fresh peripheral blood (around 10 ml).

Sequencing was performed on blood. The TCR sequence derives from a woman in her forties or fifties with Graves' hyperthyroidism that later progressed to Graves' ophthalmopathy. This chain links TRBV12-3 or TRBV12-4 with TRBJ2-1; 12 bases map to TRBD2. The CDR3 sequence is CASSSSGGAIEQFF. CDR3 nucleotide sequence: TGTGCCAGCAGCTCTAGCGGGGGGGCGATTGAGCAGTTCTTC.